These T cell receptor beta chains were read from a single sample in a study of vaccination and CD4 T cells after COVID-19. What these receptors recognize is not known. One entry per CDR3 protein results from TCRdb running MiXCR on the PCR reads. This table has approximately 5,000 distinct CDR3 sequences, 25% to 35% appearing once. This specimen consisted of CD4+ T cells from blood, cultured in vitro, obtained after SARS-CoV-2 vaccination. Receptors were obtained from a human donor who had recovered from COVID-19. CDR3s include the opening cysteine and the closing phenylalanine or tryptophan. The D gene is left open where the match is weak. Rows may omit the clone size; those that give it use once, few, many or a size class.

D: TRBD2
V: TRBV29-1
J: TRBJ2-3
size: NA
CDR3: CSVEDSGGYTDTQYF
DNA: TGCAGCGTTGAAGATAGCGGGGGGTATACAGATACGCAGTATTTT

D: TRBD2
V: TRBV20-1
J: TRBJ2-1
size: few
CDR3: CSARRTSGAHEQFF
DNA: TGCAGTGCTAGGAGGACTAGCGGGGCTCATGAGCAGTTCTTC

D: NA
V: TRBV24-1
J: TRBJ2-5
size: medium-sized
CDR3: CATSPGQQETQYF
DNA: TGTGCCACGAGCCCCGGACAGCAAGAGACCCAGTACTTC

D: NA
V: TRBV7-2
J: TRBJ2-3
size: medium-sized
CDR3: CASSFYLSTDTQYF
DNA: TGTGCCAGCAGCTTCTACCTTAGCACAGATACGCAGTATTTT

D: TRBD1
V: TRBV11-3
J: TRBJ1-2
size: few
CDR3: CASSADRDGYTF
DNA: TGTGCCAGCAGCGCGGACAGGGATGGCTACACCTTC

D: TRBD1
V: TRBV6-1
J: TRBJ2-1
size: NA
CDR3: CASRRRGQGYSYNEQFF
DNA: TGTGCCAGCAGACGCCGCGGACAGGGGTACTCCTACAATGAGCAGTTCTTC

D: NA
V: TRBV4-1
J: TRBJ2-7
size: NA
CDR3: CASSQPDRNEQYF
DNA: TGCGCCAGCAGCCAGCCCGACAGAAACGAGCAGTACTTC

D: TRBD2
V: TRBV5-1
J: TRBJ2-5
size: NA
CDR3: CASSLARGEETQYF
DNA: TGCGCCAGCAGCTTGGCTCGGGGGGAAGAGACCCAGTACTTC

D: TRBD1
V: TRBV5-6
J: TRBJ1-2
size: NA
CDR3: CASSYGTGVAGYTF
DNA: TGTGCCAGCAGCTATGGGACAGGGGTAGCTGGCTACACCTTC

D: NA
V: TRBV28
J: TRBJ2-7
size: NA
CDR3: CASRRYGGPSYEQYF
DNA: TGTGCCAGTAGACGTTATGGCGGGCCCTCCTACGAGCAGTACTTC

D: NA
V: TRBV7-8
J: TRBJ2-5
size: medium-sized
CDR3: CASSLRRRGETQYF
DNA: TGTGCCAGCAGCTTACGTCGCAGGGGTGAGACCCAGTACTTC

D: TRBD1
V: TRBV6-1
J: TRBJ1-1
size: NA
CDR3: CASRPTGGKRAFF
DNA: TGTGCCAGCAGACCTACAGGGGGAAAAAGGGCTTTCTTT

D: TRBD2
V: TRBV6-2/TRBV6-3
J: TRBJ2-5
size: NA
CDR3: CASKPLAGRETQYF
DNA: TGTGCCAGCAAGCCACTAGCGGGACGGGAGACCCAGTACTTC

D: NA
V: TRBV6-1
J: TRBJ1-6
size: few
CDR3: CASSVWMGSPLHF
DNA: TGTGCCAGCAGTGTCTGGATGGGATCACCCCTCCACTTT

D: NA
V: TRBV28
J: TRBJ1-6
size: NA
CDR3: CASSTLRGSPLHF
DNA: TGTGCCAGCAGCACACTCCGGGGTTCACCCCTCCACTTT

D: NA
V: TRBV20-1
J: TRBJ1-6
size: medium-sized
CDR3: CSARAQGVSNSPLHF
DNA: TGCAGTGCTAGAGCGCAGGGTGTCTCGAATTCACCCCTCCACTTT

D: TRBD2
V: TRBV15
J: TRBJ2-2
size: NA
CDR3: CATSRSGTSGYTGELFF
DNA: TGTGCCACCAGCAGATCGGGGACTAGCGGTTACACCGGGGAGCTGTTTTTT

D: NA
V: TRBV27
J: TRBJ2-1
size: NA
CDR3: CASSLSGLRDRVNEQFF
DNA: TGTGCCAGCAGTTTATCAGGGTTGCGGGATCGCGTCAATGAGCAGTTCTTC

D: NA
V: TRBV28
J: TRBJ2-5
size: medium-sized
CDR3: CASSFPPGRGSETQYF
DNA: TGTGCCAGCAGTTTTCCACCGGGCAGGGGCTCCGAGACCCAGTACTTC

D: TRBD2
V: TRBV28
J: TRBJ2-7
size: NA
CDR3: CASSPGGSLNSYEQYF
DNA: TGTGCCAGCAGCCCGGGGGGGAGCTTAAACTCCTACGAGCAGTACTTC

D: NA
V: TRBV4-2
J: TRBJ1-5
size: few
CDR3: CASSQDSDQPQHF
DNA: TGTGCCAGCAGCCAAGACTCGGACCAGCCCCAGCATTTT

D: NA
V: TRBV7-2
J: TRBJ2-3
size: large
CDR3: CASSADYLSTDTQYF
DNA: TGTGCCAGCAGCGCCGACTATCTTAGCACAGATACGCAGTATTTT

D: NA
V: TRBV28
J: TRBJ1-3
size: once
CDR3: CASSAPGRSSGNTIYF
DNA: TGTGCCAGCAGTGCTCCGGGACGGTCCTCTGGAAACACCATATATTTT

D: TRBD2
V: TRBV19
J: TRBJ2-1
size: NA
CDR3: CASSRAGIGYEQFF
DNA: TGTGCCAGTAGCCGAGCGGGAATAGGGTATGAGCAGTTCTTC

D: TRBD2
V: TRBV25-1
J: TRBJ2-5
size: NA
CDR3: CASSDYLAGGRETQYF
DNA: TGTGCCAGCAGCGATTACCTAGCGGGGGGGCGGGAGACCCAGTACTTC

D: NA
V: TRBV7-6
J: TRBJ2-3
size: NA
CDR3: CASSKSRTTTDTQYF
DNA: TGTGCCAGCAGCAAATCAAGGACTACGACAGATACGCAGTATTTT

D: TRBD2
V: TRBV5-1
J: TRBJ2-3
size: NA
CDR3: CASSLASGGGDTQYF
DNA: TGCGCCAGCAGCTTGGCCAGCGGGGGAGGGGATACGCAGTATTTT

D: TRBD2
V: TRBV20-1
J: TRBJ2-3
size: few
CDR3: CSAIGTKDGNTQYF
DNA: TGCAGTGCTATCGGGACTAAGGACGGGAATACGCAGTATTTT

D: NA
V: TRBV6-5
J: TRBJ1-5
size: few
CDR3: CASSSTSPNQPQHF
DNA: TGTGCCAGCAGTTCCACCAGTCCCAATCAGCCCCAGCATTTT

D: TRBD1
V: TRBV7-9
J: TRBJ2-7
size: NA
CDR3: CASSFRQGVEQYF
DNA: TGTGCCAGCAGCTTCCGACAGGGCGTGGAGCAGTACTTC

D: TRBD2
V: TRBV4-2
J: TRBJ2-5
size: NA
CDR3: CASSQLAGGPLNETQYF
DNA: TGTGCCAGCAGCCAGCTAGCGGGGGGGCCTTTGAATGAGACCCAGTACTTC

D: TRBD2
V: TRBV20-1
J: TRBJ2-3
size: NA
CDR3: CSARTSGSFTDTQYF
DNA: TGCAGTGCTAGGACTAGCGGGAGTTTCACAGATACGCAGTATTTT

D: NA
V: TRBV28
J: TRBJ1-6
size: NA
CDR3: CASRPRHGRANSPLHF
DNA: TGTGCCAGCAGACCGAGACACGGGCGAGCTAATTCACCCCTCCACTTT

D: TRBD1
V: TRBV7-2
J: TRBJ1-2
size: medium-sized
CDR3: CASSPGQGYGYTF
DNA: TGTGCCAGCAGCCCGGGACAGGGCTATGGCTACACCTTC

D: TRBD2
V: TRBV7-2
J: TRBJ2-3
size: few
CDR3: CASSRLAGEGDTQYF
DNA: TGTGCCAGCAGCCGCCTAGCGGGGGAAGGGGATACGCAGTATTTT

D: NA
V: TRBV11-2
J: TRBJ2-7
size: NA
CDR3: CASSSTVSYEQYF
DNA: TGTGCCAGCAGCTCAACGGTCTCCTACGAGCAGTACTTC

D: TRBD2
V: TRBV24-1
J: TRBJ2-1
size: NA
CDR3: CATSEPLAGGYNEQFF
DNA: TGTGCCACCAGTGAGCCCCTAGCGGGGGGATACAATGAGCAGTTCTTC

D: NA
V: TRBV6-2/TRBV6-3
J: TRBJ1-2
size: few
CDR3: CASSRDTLTMGYTF
DNA: TGTGCCAGCAGCCGGGACACACTAACTATGGGCTACACCTTC

D: NA
V: TRBV6-2/TRBV6-3
J: TRBJ2-7
size: NA
CDR3: CASNRAGTYEQYF
DNA: TGTGCCAGCAATCGCGCCGGTACCTACGAGCAGTACTTC

D: NA
V: TRBV28
J: TRBJ1-5
size: NA
CDR3: CASSTQQGYQPQHF
DNA: TGTGCCAGCAGTACTCAACAGGGCTATCAGCCCCAGCATTTT

D: NA
V: TRBV20-1
J: TRBJ2-7
size: few
CDR3: CSARYGTRYEQYF
DNA: TGCAGTGCTAGGTATGGGACCCGCTACGAGCAGTACTTC

D: NA
V: TRBV4-2
J: TRBJ2-1
size: once
CDR3: CASSQEYEQFF
DNA: TGTGCCAGCAGCCAAGAATATGAGCAGTTCTTC

D: TRBD1
V: TRBV10-3
J: TRBJ2-3
size: once
CDR3: CAISVAGTGAGDTQYF
DNA: TGTGCCATCAGTGTAGCCGGGACAGGGGCAGGAGATACGCAGTATTTT

D: TRBD2
V: TRBV20-1
J: TRBJ2-7
size: NA
CDR3: CSAKKTSGGAGYEQYF
DNA: TGCAGTGCTAAAAAGACTAGCGGGGGGGCCGGGTACGAGCAGTACTTC

D: TRBD1
V: TRBV7-2
J: TRBJ2-7
size: NA
CDR3: CASSFTGGASYEQYF
DNA: TGTGCCAGCAGCTTTACAGGGGGCGCCTCCTACGAGCAGTACTTC

D: NA
V: TRBV7-9
J: TRBJ2-3
size: NA
CDR3: CASSPRDTQYF
DNA: TGTGCCAGCAGCCCGAGGGATACGCAGTATTTT

D: NA
V: TRBV19
J: TRBJ1-5
size: NA
CDR3: CASSKGVAQPQHF
DNA: TGTGCCAGTAGTAAGGGGGTCGCTCAGCCCCAGCATTTT

D: TRBD2
V: TRBV6-1
J: TRBJ2-1
size: NA
CDR3: CASRSGGSYNEQFF
DNA: TGTGCCAGCAGGAGCGGGGGGTCCTACAATGAGCAGTTCTTC

D: NA
V: TRBV7-2
J: TRBJ2-7
size: large
CDR3: CASSHYLSGYEQYF
DNA: TGTGCCAGCAGTCATTATCTTAGCGGCTACGAGCAGTACTTC

D: NA
V: TRBV6-1
J: TRBJ1-5
size: few
CDR3: CASSGARLSQHF
DNA: TGTGCCAGCAGCGGGGCCCGTTTGTCCCAGCATTTT

D: TRBD2
V: TRBV6-2/TRBV6-3
J: TRBJ2-7
size: few
CDR3: CASSSTSGSTYEQYF
DNA: TGTGCCAGCAGTTCGACTAGCGGGAGCACCTACGAGCAGTACTTC

D: NA
V: TRBV6-1
J: TRBJ2-7
size: NA
CDR3: CASSRAGAYSYEQYF
DNA: TGTGCCAGCAGCCGCGCAGGGGCCTACTCCTACGAGCAGTACTTC

D: NA
V: TRBV7-2
J: TRBJ2-3
size: few
CDR3: CASSLVGEDTQYF
DNA: TGTGCCAGCAGCTTAGTAGGGGAAGATACGCAGTATTTT

D: NA
V: TRBV6-1
J: TRBJ2-5
size: medium-sized
CDR3: CASSKAKETQYF
DNA: TGTGCCAGCAGTAAGGCCAAAGAGACCCAGTACTTC

D: NA
V: TRBV4-3
J: TRBJ1-1
size: NA
CDR3: CASSQDLNTEAFF
DNA: TGCGCCAGCAGCCAAGACTTGAACACTGAAGCTTTCTTT

D: TRBD1
V: TRBV5-1
J: TRBJ2-5
size: few
CDR3: CASSQMTGDGETQYF
DNA: TGCGCCAGCAGCCAGATGACAGGGGACGGAGAGACCCAGTACTTC

D: TRBD1
V: TRBV28
J: TRBJ1-6
size: few
CDR3: CASSLPGQRYNSPLHF
DNA: TGTGCCAGCAGTTTGCCGGGACAGAGGTATAATTCACCCCTCCACTTT